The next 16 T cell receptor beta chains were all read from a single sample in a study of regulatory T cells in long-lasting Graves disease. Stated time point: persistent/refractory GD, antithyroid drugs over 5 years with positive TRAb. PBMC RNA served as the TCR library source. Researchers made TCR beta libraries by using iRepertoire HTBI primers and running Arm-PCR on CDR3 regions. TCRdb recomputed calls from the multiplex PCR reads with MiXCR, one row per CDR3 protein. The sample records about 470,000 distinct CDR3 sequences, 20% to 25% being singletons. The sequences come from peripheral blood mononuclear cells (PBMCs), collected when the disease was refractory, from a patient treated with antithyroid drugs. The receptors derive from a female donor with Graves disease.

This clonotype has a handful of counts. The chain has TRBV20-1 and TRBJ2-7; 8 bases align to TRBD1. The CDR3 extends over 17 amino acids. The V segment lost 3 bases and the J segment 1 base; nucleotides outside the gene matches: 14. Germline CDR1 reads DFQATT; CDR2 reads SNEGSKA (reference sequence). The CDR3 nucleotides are TGCAGTGCTAGCAACCTACCAGGGGGCGCGTGGTCCTACGAGCAGTACTTC. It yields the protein CSASNLPGGAWSYEQYF.

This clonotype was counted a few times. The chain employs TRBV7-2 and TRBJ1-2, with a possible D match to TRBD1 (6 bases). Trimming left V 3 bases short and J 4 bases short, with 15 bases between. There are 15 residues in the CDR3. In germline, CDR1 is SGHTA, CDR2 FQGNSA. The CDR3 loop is CASSFGGGSSYGYTF. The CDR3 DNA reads TGTGCCAGCAGCTTCGGAGGGGGGAGCTCCTATGGCTACACCTTC.

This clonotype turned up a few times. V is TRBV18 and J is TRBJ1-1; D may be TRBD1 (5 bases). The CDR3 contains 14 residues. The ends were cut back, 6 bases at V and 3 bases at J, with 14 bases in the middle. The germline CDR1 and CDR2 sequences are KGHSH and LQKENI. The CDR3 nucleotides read TGTGCCAGCTCGACCGAAGGGACGGACACTGAAGCTTTCTTT. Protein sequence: CASSTEGTDTEAFF.

CDR3 in amino acids: CASSFRGNEQYF. The DNA of the CDR3 is TGTGCCAGCAGTTTTCGGGGGAACGAGCAGTACTTC. The chain employs TRBV28 and TRBJ2-7; possible D gene TRBD2, 6 bases. Germline-derived CDR1 and CDR2 are MDHEN and SYDVKM. The CDR3 loop spans 12 amino acids. Trimming removed 3 bases from V and 5 bases from J, with 8 bases in between.

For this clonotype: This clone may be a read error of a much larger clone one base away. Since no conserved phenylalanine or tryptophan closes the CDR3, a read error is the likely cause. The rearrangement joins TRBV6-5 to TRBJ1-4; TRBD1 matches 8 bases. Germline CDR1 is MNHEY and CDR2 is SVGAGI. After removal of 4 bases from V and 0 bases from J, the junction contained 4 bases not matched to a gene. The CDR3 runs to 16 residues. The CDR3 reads CASSSGTGATNEKLFL. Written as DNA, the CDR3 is TGTGCCAGCAGTTCCGGGACAGGAGCAACTAATGAAAAACTGTTTCTT.

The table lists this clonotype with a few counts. The DNA of the CDR3 is TGCGCCAGCAGCAATGGACAGGGTGATCAGCCCCAGCATTTT. Protein product: CASSNGQGDQPQHF. V usage is TRBV5-1 and J usage is TRBJ1-5; TRBD1 matches 8 bases. This CDR3 contains 14 residues. The germline V gene encodes CDR1 SGHRS and CDR2 YFSETQ. Losses at the gene ends were 4 bases for V and 5 bases for J; bases not matched to a gene: 5.

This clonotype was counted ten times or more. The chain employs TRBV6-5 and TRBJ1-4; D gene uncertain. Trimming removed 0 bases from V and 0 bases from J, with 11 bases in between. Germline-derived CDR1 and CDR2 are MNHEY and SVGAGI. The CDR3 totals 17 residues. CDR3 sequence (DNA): TGTGCCAGCAGTTACTCGAGGGCAGGCCCAACTAATGAAAAACTGTTTTTT. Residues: CASSYSRAGPTNEKLFF.

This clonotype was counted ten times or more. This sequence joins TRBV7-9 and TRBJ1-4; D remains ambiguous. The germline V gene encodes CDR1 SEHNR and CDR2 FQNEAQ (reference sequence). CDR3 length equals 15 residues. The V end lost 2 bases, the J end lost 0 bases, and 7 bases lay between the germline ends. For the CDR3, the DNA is TGTGCCAGCAGCTTAACCGTTGCAACTAATGAAAAACTGTTTTTT. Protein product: CASSLTVATNEKLFF.

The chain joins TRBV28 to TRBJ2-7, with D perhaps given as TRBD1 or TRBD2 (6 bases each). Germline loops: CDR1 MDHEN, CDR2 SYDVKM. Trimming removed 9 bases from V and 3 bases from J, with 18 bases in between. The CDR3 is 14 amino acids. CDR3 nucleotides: TGTGCCAGTCAGGGGTCTGGCGGGAACTACGAGCAGTACTTC. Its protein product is CASQGSGGNYEQYF.

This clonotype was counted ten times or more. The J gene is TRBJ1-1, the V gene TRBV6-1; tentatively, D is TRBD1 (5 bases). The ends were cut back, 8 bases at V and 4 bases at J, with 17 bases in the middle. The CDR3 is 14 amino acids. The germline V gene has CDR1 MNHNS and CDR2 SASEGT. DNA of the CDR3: TGTGCCAGCCAGGGAAAATTAGGAGGCACTGAAGCTTTCTTT. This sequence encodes CASQGKLGGTEAFF.

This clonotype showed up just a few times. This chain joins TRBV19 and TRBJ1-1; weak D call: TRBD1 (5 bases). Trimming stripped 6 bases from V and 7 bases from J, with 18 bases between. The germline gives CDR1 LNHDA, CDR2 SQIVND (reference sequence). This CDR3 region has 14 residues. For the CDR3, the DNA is TGTGCCAGTAGACCACCGGGACGCAAGGTTGAAGCTTTCTTT. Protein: CASRPPGRKVEAFF.

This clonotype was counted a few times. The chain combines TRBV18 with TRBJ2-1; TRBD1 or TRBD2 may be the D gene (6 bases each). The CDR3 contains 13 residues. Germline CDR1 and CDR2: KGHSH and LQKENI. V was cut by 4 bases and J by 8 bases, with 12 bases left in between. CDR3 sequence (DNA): TGTGCCAGCTCACTGAACAGGGAGGATGAGCAGTTCTTC. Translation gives CASSLNREDEQFF.

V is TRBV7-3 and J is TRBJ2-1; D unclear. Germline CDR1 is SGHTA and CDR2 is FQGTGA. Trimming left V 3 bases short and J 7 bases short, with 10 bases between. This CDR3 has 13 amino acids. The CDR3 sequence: CASSFDPGNEQFF. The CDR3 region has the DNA TGTGCCAGCAGCTTCGACCCGGGTAATGAGCAGTTCTTC.

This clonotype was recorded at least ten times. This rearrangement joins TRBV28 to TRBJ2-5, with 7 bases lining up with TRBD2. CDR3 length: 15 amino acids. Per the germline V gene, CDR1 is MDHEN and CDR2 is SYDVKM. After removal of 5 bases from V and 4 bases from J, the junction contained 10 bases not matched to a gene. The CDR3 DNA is TGTGCCAGCAGTGCACCGGGACCTAGCGGAGAGACCCAGTACTTC. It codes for CASSAPGPSGETQYF. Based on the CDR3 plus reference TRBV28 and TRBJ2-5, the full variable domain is DVKVTQSSRYLVKRTGEKVFLECVQDMDHENMFWYRQDPGLGLRLIYFSYDVKMKEKGDIPEGYSVSREKKERFSLILESASTNQTSMYLCASSAPGPSGETQYFGPGTRLLVL.

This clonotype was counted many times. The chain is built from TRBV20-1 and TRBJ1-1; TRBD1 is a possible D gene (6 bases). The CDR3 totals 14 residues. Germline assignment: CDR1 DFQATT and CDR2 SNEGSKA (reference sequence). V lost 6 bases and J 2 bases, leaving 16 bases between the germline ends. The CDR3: CSAPNREGNTEAFF. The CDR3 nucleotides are TGCAGTGCCCCGAACAGGGAGGGTAACACTGAAGCTTTCTTT.

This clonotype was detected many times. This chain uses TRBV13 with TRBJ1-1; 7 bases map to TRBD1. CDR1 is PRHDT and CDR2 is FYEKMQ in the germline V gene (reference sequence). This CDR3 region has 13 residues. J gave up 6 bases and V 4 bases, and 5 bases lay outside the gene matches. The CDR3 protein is CASSSTGWSEAFF. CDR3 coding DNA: TGTGCCAGCAGCTCGACAGGGTGGTCTGAAGCTTTCTTT.